The 26 T cell receptor beta chains in this list originate from one sample, sequenced in a study of T cell changes during pregnancy in multiple sclerosis. Assay: immunoSEQ multiplex PCR; the TCRdb copy retains only in-frame clones and omits some. The table includes tens of thousands of clones, about 94% detected once. This specimen consisted of peripheral blood, obtained in the third trimester of pregnancy. These receptors were obtained from a female donor with multiple sclerosis, enrolled in a pregnancy study.

The V and J genes are TRBV9 and TRBJ2-5; 8 nucleotides agree with TRBD2. The CDR3 totals 16 residues. Trimming cost V 0 bases and J 4 bases; bases outside gene matches: 8. Germline loops: CDR1 SGDLS, CDR2 YYNGEE. CDR3: CASSVAGGLVGETQYF. The CDR3, as DNA: TGTGCCAGCAGCGTAGCTGGGGGACTAGTGGGAGAGACCCAGTACTTC.

V is TRBV19 and J is TRBJ1-1; unclear D gene. The germline V gene has CDR1 LNHDA and CDR2 SQIVND (reference sequence). Trimming left V 0 bases short and J 0 bases short, with 11 bases between. The CDR3 consists of 16 residues. The CDR3, as DNA: TGTGCCAGTAGTATAGATCTCGAGGCTCTGAACACTGAAGCTTTCTTT. Translation gives CASSIDLEALNTEAFF.

The gene calls are TRBV1 and TRBJ2-3; TRBD2 was called by the table and not checked on the DNA. TRBV1 is labeled a pseudogene. The CDR3 sequence is 18 residues long. The CDR3, as DNA: TGCACCAGCAGCCCTCACGAACCTGAAGGCGGGGGCACAGATACGCAGTATTTT. Its translation: CTSSPHEPEGGGTDTQYF.

This clone has more than one count but fewer than ten. This sequence joins TRBV27 and TRBJ1-5; D is unclear. Per germline, CDR1 MNHEY and CDR2 SMNVEV (reference sequence). Between the trimmed V and J ends, which lost 0 bases and 11 bases, there was a span of 11 bases. The CDR3 runs 13 residues. As DNA, the CDR3 is TGTGCCAGCAGTTTATCTGAAGGAGGAGCCCAGCATTTT. It is translated as CASSLSEGGAQHF.

The rearrangement uses TRBV9 and TRBJ2-1; 7 nucleotides agree with TRBD2. V lost 4 bases to trimming and J lost 6 bases; unmatched junction nucleotides: 10. Germline CDR1 is SGDLS and CDR2 is YYNGEE. This CDR3 contains 15 residues. The chain's CDR3 is CASSPPERGLNEQFF. In nucleotides, the CDR3 is TGTGCCAGCAGCCCCCCGGAGCGGGGCCTCAATGAGCAGTTCTTC. Complete variable domain (other parts from reference TRBV9 and TRBJ2-1): DSGVTQTPKHLITATGQRVTLRCSPRSGDLSVYWYQQSLDQGLQFLIQYYNGEERAKGNILERFSAQQFPDLHSELNLSSLELGDSALYFCASSPPERGLNEQFFGPGTRLTVL.

The chain has TRBV7-2 and TRBJ1-1; tentative D call: TRBD1 (5 bases). This CDR3 spans 16 amino acids. Germline V gene sequence: CDR1 SGHTA, CDR2 FQGNSA. The V and J ends lost 5 bases and 1 base respectively, with 17 bases between them. CDR3 sequence: CASSPGFGHTNTEAFF. The CDR3 DNA is TGTGCCAGCAGCCCGGGCTTCGGACACACGAACACTGAAGCTTTCTTT.

The CDR3 DNA reads as TGTGCCAGCAGCTTGGATATTAGCCCCCCCACAGATACGCAGTATTTT. It is translated as CASSLDISPPTDTQYF. The J gene is TRBJ2-3, the V gene TRBV5-4, with D unresolved. CDR1 is SGHNT and CDR2 is YYREEE in the germline V gene (reference sequence). The CDR3 runs to 16 residues. The V and J ends lost 0 bases and 2 bases respectively, with 13 bases between them.

For the CDR3, the DNA is TGCGCCAGCAGCCATTCTGGCGGGGGGTTGGAGACCCAGTACTTC. Amino acids: CASSHSGGGLETQYF. The chain employs TRBV5-1 and TRBJ2-5, with 8 bases fitting TRBD2. This CDR3 has 15 residues. CDR1 is SGHRS, CDR2 YFSETQ, per germline. With V trimmed by 4 bases and J by 5 bases, 10 bases remained unmatched.

The rearrangement joins TRBV7-9 to TRBJ2-6; D is ambiguous. The CDR3 totals 15 residues. Germline-derived CDR1 and CDR2 are SEHNR and FQNEAQ (reference sequence). The V end was cut by 7 bases, the J end by 0 bases, with 10 bases between. Here the CDR3 reads CASTQFNSGANVLTF. CDR3 DNA sequence: TGTGCCAGCACTCAGTTCAACTCTGGGGCCAACGTCCTGACTTTC.

J is TRBJ1-2 and V is TRBV7-2; possibly TRBD1 for D (5 bases). CDR1 and CDR2 from the germline V gene are SGHTA and FQGNSA. Trimming pared 1 base from V and 6 bases from J, leaving 15 bases between. This CDR3 comprises 15 residues. The CDR3 DNA reads TGTGCCAGCAGCTTAGGGGGGGTAGGAGGCCATGGCTACACCTTC. Translated: CASSLGGVGGHGYTF.

The J gene is TRBJ1-2, the V gene TRBV6-4, with D possibly being TRBD1 (5 bases). CDR3 length: 15 amino acids. Germline V gene sequence: CDR1 MRHNA, CDR2 SNTAGT. Trimming left V 3 bases short and J 0 bases short, with 11 bases between. As DNA, the CDR3 is TGTGCCAGCAGTGAAGGGGCAGACACTAACTATGGCTACACCTTC. This gives the protein CASSEGADTNYGYTF.

The rearrangement links TRBV18 to TRBJ2-7; no clear D. The CDR3 consists of 14 residues. Germline lookup yields CDR1 KGHSH and CDR2 LQKENI. V was cut by 3 bases and J by 2 bases, with 11 bases left in between. The CDR3 loop is CASSPLSQTYEQYF. The DNA for the CDR3 is TGTGCCAGCTCACCTTTAAGTCAGACCTACGAGCAGTACTTC.

V usage is TRBV6-5 and J usage is TRBJ2-7; 12 nucleotides line up with TRBD1. The CDR3 is 16 residues long. The germline CDR1 and CDR2 sequences are MNHEY and SVGAGI. V lost 3 bases and J lost 7; bases outside the gene matches: 10. CDR3 loop: CASSYNPGQGAGEQYF. The CDR3 region has the DNA TGTGCCAGCAGTTATAACCCGGGACAGGGGGCAGGGGAGCAGTACTTC.

The J gene is TRBJ2-2, the V gene TRBV4-1; 8 positions agree with TRBD2. Germline CDR1 is MGHRA and CDR2 is YSYEKL. The CDR3 loop spans 18 amino acids. V shed 0 bases and J 5 bases; nucleotides not matched to a gene: 11. CDR3 sequence (DNA): TGCGCCAGCAGCCAAGAGACAGCGGGGGAAATCGGTACCGGGGAGCTGTTTTTT. This translates into CASSQETAGEIGTGELFF.

The V gene is TRBV4-1, the J gene TRBJ1-2; 10 bases agree with TRBD1. The length of the CDR3 is 15 residues. Germline lookup yields CDR1 MGHRA and CDR2 YSYEKL. V dropped 3 bases and J dropped 4; count of bases not matched to a gene: 5. The CDR3 loop reads CASSHPGQGVYGYTF. The CDR3 DNA reads as TGCGCCAGCAGCCATCCCGGACAGGGGGTCTATGGCTACACCTTC.

The gene calls are TRBV7-6 and TRBJ2-7, with 10 bases aligning to TRBD1. J lost 7 bases, V lost 3 bases, and 9 bases had no gene match. The CDR3 length is 15 residues. Germline V gene sequence: CDR1 SGHVS, CDR2 FNYEAQ. The CDR3 DNA reads as TGTGCCAGCAGCTTGGGGACAGGGGAACCAGGGGAGCAGTACTTC. This encodes CASSLGTGEPGEQYF.

The rearrangement links TRBV6-5 to TRBJ2-3, with D perhaps matching TRBD1 (6 bases). CDR3 length: 14 residues. Looked up from germline, CDR1 is MNHEY and CDR2 is SVGAGI. V was cut by 6 bases and J by 1 base, with 11 bases left in between. The CDR3 reads CASRRGQGTDTQYF. CDR3 coding DNA: TGTGCCAGCAGAAGGGGACAAGGCACAGATACGCAGTATTTT.

This rearrangement joins TRBV29-1 to TRBJ2-5; D perhaps matches TRBD1 (5 bases). The CDR3 is 13 residues long. Germline loops: CDR1 SQVTM, CDR2 ANQGSEA. Trimming removed 6 bases from V and 4 bases from J, with 15 bases in between. CDR3: CSVKSAGPETQYF. The CDR3 DNA follows: TGCAGCGTAAAGTCTGCAGGGCCAGAGACCCAGTACTTC.

This chain links TRBV18 with TRBJ1-1; D is possibly TRBD1 (5 bases). Germline V CDR1 and CDR2: KGHSH, LQKENI. The CDR3 runs to 16 residues. The V end was cut by 0 bases, the J end by 1 base, with 12 bases between. The CDR3 loop is CASSPPRQYRNTEAFF. Here the CDR3 DNA reads TGTGCCAGCTCACCACCTAGACAGTACAGGAACACTGAAGCTTTCTTT.

The J gene is TRBJ1-5, the V gene TRBV27; TRBD1 agrees at 8 bases. Germline trimming cut 4 bases from V and 12 bases from J; bases unmatched to any gene: 20. Germline lookup yields CDR1 MNHEY and CDR2 SMNVEV (reference sequence). This CDR3 has 17 amino acids. CDR3 region: CASSSKAAGGYLMGQHF. The DNA for the CDR3 is TGTGCCAGCAGTTCTAAGGCTGCAGGGGGCTATTTGATGGGCCAGCATTTT.

This chain connects TRBV7-9 to TRBJ2-7, with D possibly TRBD1 on 5 matching bases. Germline-derived CDR1 and CDR2 are SEHNR and FQNEAQ (reference sequence). The CDR3 is made up of 15 amino acids. Trimming took off 4 bases at V and 6 bases at J, with 19 bases between the two ends. CDR3 loop: CASSSSGALLGEQYF. The CDR3 region has the DNA TGTGCCAGCAGCTCTAGTGGGGCGCTTCTCGGCGAGCAGTACTTC.

The V gene is TRBV29-1, the J gene TRBJ1-2; D uncertain. This CDR3 region has 16 residues. Germline assignment: CDR1 SQVTM and CDR2 ANQGSEA. V shed 0 bases and J shed 1 base, with 15 bases lying between them. The CDR3 DNA reads TGCAGCGTTGAAGAAGCCAGGAAGCCGTATAACTATGGCTACACCTTC. It codes for CSVEEARKPYNYGYTF.

This clone was counted between two and nine times. The chain uses TRBV6-5 and TRBJ1-5; D is possibly TRBD1 (6 bases). The CDR3 has 14 residues. Trimming stripped 6 bases from V and 4 bases from J, with 13 bases between. CDR1 is MNHEY, CDR2 SVGAGI, per germline. CDR3 loop: CASSQTGVNQPQHF. CDR3 sequence (DNA): TGTGCCAGCAGCCAGACAGGCGTGAATCAGCCCCAGCATTTT.

The genes are TRBV4-1 and TRBJ1-2; a weak D match, TRBD1 (5 bases). The CDR3 length is 16 residues. Germline CDR1 MGHRA, CDR2 YSYEKL. Between the trimmed V and J ends, which lost 0 bases and 2 bases, there was a span of 13 bases. The CDR3 DNA reads as TGCGCCAGCAGCCAAGAGCCACAGGTGTTAAACTATGGCTACACCTTC. Translation gives CASSQEPQVLNYGYTF.

The genes are TRBV29-1 and TRBJ2-7; no firm D call. Germline assignment: CDR1 SQVTM and CDR2 ANQGSEA. Trimming left V 1 base short and J 7 bases short, with 11 bases between. This CDR3 region has 12 residues. The CDR3 nucleotides read TGCAGCGTTGAAGCGTCAGGTGGGGAGCAGTACTTC. Amino acid sequence: CSVEASGGEQYF.

This sequence joins TRBV30 and TRBJ1-1; 7 bases match TRBD1. The CDR3 runs to 14 residues. The germline V gene encodes CDR1 GTSNPN and CDR2 SVGIG (reference sequence). V was pared by 4 bases and J by 2 bases, with 7 bases of the junction left unmatched. For the CDR3, the DNA is TGTGCCTGGACCTACAGGGGATACAACACTGAAGCTTTCTTT. Translation: CAWTYRGYNTEAFF.